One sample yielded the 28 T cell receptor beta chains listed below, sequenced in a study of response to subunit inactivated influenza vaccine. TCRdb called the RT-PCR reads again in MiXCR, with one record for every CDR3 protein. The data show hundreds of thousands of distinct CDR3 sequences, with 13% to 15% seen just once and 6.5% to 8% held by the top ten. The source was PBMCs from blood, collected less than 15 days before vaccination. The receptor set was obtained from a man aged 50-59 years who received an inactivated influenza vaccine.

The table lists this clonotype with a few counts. The chain's CDR3 is CASLKTENTEAFF. The DNA of the CDR3 is TGTGCAAGCCTGAAGACAGAGAACACTGAAGCTTTCTTT. The chain recombines TRBV2 with TRBJ1-1; D may be TRBD1 (5 bases). Germline assignment: CDR1 SNHLY and CDR2 FYNNEI. The CDR3 totals 13 residues.

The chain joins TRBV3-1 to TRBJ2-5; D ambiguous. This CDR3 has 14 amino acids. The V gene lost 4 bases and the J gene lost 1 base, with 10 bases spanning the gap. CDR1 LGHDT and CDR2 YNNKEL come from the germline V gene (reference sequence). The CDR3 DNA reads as TGTGCCAGCAGCCCGTTAAACCTCCAAGAGACCCAGTACTTC. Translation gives CASSPLNLQETQYF.

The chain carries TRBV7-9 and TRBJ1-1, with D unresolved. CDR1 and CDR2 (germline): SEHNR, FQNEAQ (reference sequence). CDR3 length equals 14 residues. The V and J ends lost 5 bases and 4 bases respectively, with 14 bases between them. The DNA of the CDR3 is TGTGCCAGCAGCCGCGGGGAGGTGGGCACTGAAGCTTTCTTT. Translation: CASSRGEVGTEAFF.

CDR3 amino acids: CASADPGEKLFF. CDR3 bases: TGTGCCAGCGCAGACCCGGGGGAAAAACTGTTTTTT. J is TRBJ1-4 and V is TRBV6-6; D remains ambiguous. Germline V gives CDR1 MNHNY, CDR2 SVGAGI (reference sequence). CDR3 length: 12 amino acids. Trimming shortened V by 8 bases and J by 8 bases, and 12 bases separated the two germline ends.

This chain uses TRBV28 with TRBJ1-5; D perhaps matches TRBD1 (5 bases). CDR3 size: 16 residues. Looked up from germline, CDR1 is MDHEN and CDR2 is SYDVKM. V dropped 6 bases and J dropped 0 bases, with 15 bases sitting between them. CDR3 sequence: CASRTYDRRSNQPQHF. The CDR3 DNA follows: TGTGCCAGCAGAACTTACGACAGACGTAGCAATCAGCCCCAGCATTTT.

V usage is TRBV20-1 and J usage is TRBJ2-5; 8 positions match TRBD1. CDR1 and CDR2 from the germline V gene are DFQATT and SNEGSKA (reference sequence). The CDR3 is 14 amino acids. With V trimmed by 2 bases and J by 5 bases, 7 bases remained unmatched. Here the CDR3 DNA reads TGCAGTGCTAGATCTTGGACAGGGCGGGAGACCCAGTACTTC. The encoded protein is CSARSWTGRETQYF.

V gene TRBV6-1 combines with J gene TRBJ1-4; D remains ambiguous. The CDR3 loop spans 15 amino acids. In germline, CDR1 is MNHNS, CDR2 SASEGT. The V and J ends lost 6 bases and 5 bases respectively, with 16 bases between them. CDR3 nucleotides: TGTGCCAGCAGCCCAGCGGGAGGGAAGAATGAAAAACTGTTTTTT. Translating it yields CASSPAGGKNEKLFF.

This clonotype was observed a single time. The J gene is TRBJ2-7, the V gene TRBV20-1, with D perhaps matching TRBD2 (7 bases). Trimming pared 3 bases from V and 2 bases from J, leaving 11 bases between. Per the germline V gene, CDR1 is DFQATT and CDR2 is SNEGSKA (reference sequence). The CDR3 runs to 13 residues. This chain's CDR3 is CSASRGGAYEQYF. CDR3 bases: TGCAGTGCTAGTCGAGGGGGGGCCTACGAGCAGTACTTC.

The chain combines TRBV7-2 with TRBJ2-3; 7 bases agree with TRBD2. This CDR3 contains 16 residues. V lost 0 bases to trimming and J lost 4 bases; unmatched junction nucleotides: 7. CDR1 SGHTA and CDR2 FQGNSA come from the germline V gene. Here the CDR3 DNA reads TGTGCCAGCAGCTTAGCGGGAGGGGCTAATGCAGATACGCAGTATTTT. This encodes CASSLAGGANADTQYF.

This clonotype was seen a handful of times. The CDR3 loop is CASSLVNGVGETQYF. DNA for the CDR3: TGTGCCAGCAGCTTGGTTAACGGTGTGGGGGAGACCCAGTACTTC. The chain uses TRBV5-5 and TRBJ2-5; unclear D gene. Germline V gene data show CDR1 as SGHKS and CDR2 as YYEKEE (reference sequence). Trimming pared 0 bases from V and 5 bases from J, leaving 14 bases between. This CDR3 is built from 15 residues.

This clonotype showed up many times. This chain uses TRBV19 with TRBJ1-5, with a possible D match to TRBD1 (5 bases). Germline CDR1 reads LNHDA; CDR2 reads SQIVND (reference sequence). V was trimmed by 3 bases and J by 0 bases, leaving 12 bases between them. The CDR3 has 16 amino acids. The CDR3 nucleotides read TGTGCCAGTAGTATCCGGACACGGGGTAGCAATCAGCCCCAGCATTTT. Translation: CASSIRTRGSNQPQHF. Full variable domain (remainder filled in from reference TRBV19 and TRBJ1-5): DGGITQSPKYLFRKEGQNVTLSCEQNLNHDAMYWYRQDPGQGLRLIYYSQIVNDFQKGDIAEGYSVSREKKESFPLTVTSAQKNPTAFYLCASSIRTRGSNQPQHFGDGTRLSIL.

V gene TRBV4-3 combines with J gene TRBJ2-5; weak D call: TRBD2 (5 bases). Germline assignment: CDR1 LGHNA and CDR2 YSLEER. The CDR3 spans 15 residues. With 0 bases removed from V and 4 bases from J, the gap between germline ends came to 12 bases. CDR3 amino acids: CASSQDTSPVETQYF. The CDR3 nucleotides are TGCGCCAGCAGCCAAGATACTAGTCCAGTAGAGACCCAGTACTTC.

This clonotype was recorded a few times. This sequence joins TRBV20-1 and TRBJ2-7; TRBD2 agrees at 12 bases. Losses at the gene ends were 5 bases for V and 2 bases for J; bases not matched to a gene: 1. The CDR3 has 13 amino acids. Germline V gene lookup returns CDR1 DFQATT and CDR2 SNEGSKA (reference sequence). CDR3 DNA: TGCAGTGCTTCTAGCGGGAGGGCCTACGAGCAGTACTTC. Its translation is CSASSGRAYEQYF.

The CDR3 sequence: CASNKQGPNTEAFF. CDR3 coding DNA: TGTGCCAGCAACAAACAGGGACCGAACACTGAAGCTTTCTTT. This chain links TRBV25-1 with TRBJ1-1, with D tentatively TRBD1 (6 bases). Deletions cut 7 bases from V and 1 base from J, with 13 bases between. In germline, CDR1 is MGHDK, CDR2 SYGVNS. The CDR3 has 14 residues.

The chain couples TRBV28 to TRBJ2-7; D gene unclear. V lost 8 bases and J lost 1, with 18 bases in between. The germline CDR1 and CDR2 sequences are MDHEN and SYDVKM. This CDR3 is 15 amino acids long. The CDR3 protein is CASAPDWEKSYEQYF. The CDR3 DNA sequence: TGTGCCAGCGCCCCGGATTGGGAAAAGTCCTACGAGCAGTACTTC.

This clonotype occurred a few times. The CDR3 sequence: CASSEPPGYTF. The CDR3, as DNA: TGTGCCAGCAGTGAACCCCCCGGCTACACCTTC. V usage is TRBV2 and J usage is TRBJ1-2; D is unresolved. V lost 2 bases, J lost 8 bases, and 6 bases lay in between. This CDR3 has 11 residues. Germline V CDR1 and CDR2: SNHLY, FYNNEI.

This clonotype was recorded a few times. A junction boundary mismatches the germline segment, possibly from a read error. CDR3: CASSPPGQSTHTQYF. The CDR3 DNA reads as TGTGCCAGCAGTCCTCCGGGACAAAGCACACATACGCAGTATTTT. The chain links TRBV28 to TRBJ2-3; a possible D gene is TRBD1 (6 bases). Per germline, CDR1 MDHEN and CDR2 SYDVKM. The CDR3 length is 15 residues.

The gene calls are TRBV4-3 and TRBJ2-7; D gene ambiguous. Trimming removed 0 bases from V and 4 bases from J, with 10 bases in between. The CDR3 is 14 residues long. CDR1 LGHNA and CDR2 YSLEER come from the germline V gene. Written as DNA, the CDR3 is TGCGCCAGCAGCCAAGATTTGGTGGTTTACGAGCAGTACTTC. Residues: CASSQDLVVYEQYF.

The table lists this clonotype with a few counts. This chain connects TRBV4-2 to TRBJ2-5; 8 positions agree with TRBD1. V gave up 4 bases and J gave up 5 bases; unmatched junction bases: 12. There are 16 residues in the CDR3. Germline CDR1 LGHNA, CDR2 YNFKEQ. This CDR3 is CASSRAVDRGWETQYF. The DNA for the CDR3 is TGTGCCAGCAGCCGAGCGGTCGACAGGGGTTGGGAGACCCAGTACTTC.

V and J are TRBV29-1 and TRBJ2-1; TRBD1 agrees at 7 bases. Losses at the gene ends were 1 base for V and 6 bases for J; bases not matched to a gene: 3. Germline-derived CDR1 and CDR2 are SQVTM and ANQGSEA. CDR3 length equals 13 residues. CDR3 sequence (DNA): TGCAGCGTTGAAGCCCACAGGGGCAATGAGCAGTTCTTC. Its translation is CSVEAHRGNEQFF.

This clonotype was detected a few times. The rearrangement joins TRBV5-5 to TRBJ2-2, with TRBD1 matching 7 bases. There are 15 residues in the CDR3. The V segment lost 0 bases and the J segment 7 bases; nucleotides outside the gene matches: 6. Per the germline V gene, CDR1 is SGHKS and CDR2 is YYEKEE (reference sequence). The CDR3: CASSLEGALVGELFF. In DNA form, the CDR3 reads TGTGCCAGCAGCTTGGAGGGGGCGCTGGTCGGGGAGCTGTTTTTT.

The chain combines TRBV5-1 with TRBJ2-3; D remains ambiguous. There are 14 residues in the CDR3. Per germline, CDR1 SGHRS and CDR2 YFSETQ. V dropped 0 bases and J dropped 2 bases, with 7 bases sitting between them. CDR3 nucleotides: TGCGCCAGCAGCTTGGAGCCTAACACAGATACGCAGTATTTT. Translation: CASSLEPNTDTQYF.

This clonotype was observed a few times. The CDR3 DNA reads as TGTGCCAGCAACCCGGACGGGGCTGAAGCTTTCTTT. The encoded protein is CASNPDGAEAFF. This chain uses TRBV7-9 with TRBJ1-1; no clear D. V gave up 7 bases and J gave up 6 bases, with 12 bases separating them. The CDR3 is 12 amino acids. The germline V gene encodes CDR1 SEHNR and CDR2 FQNEAQ (reference sequence).

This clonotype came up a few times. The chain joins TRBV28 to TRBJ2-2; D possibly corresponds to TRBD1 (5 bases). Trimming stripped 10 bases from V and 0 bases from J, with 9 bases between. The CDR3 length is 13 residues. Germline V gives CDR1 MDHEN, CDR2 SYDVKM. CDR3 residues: CATQGTNTGELFF. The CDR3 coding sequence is TGTGCCACCCAGGGCACGAACACCGGGGAGCTGTTTTTT. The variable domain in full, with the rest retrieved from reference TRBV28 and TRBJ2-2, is DVKVTQSSRYLVKRTGEKVFLECVQDMDHENMFWYRQDPGLGLRLIYFSYDVKMKEKGDIPEGYSVSREKKERFSLILESASTNQTSMYLCATQGTNTGELFFGEGSRLTVL.

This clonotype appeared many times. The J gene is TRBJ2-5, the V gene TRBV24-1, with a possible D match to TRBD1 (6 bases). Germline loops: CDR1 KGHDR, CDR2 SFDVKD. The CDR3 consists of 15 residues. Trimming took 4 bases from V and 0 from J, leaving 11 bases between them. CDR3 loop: CATSETDRYQETQYF. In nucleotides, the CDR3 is TGTGCCACCAGTGAAACAGACAGGTACCAAGAGACCCAGTACTTC.

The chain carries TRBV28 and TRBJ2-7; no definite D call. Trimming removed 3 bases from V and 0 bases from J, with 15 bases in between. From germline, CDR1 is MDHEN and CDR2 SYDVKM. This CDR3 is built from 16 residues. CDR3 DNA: TGTGCCAGCAGTTTGGATGGTACAATGAGCTCCTACGAGCAGTACTTC. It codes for CASSLDGTMSSYEQYF.

CDR3 bases: TGTGCCAGCAGGAAAATACCCGAGACTGAAGCTTTCTTT. Residues: CASRKIPETEAFF. V usage is TRBV6-2 or TRBV6-3 and J usage is TRBJ1-1; no firm D call. The germline gives CDR1 MNHEY, CDR2 SVGEGT. Trimming took off 6 bases at V and 5 bases at J, with 13 bases between the two ends. The CDR3 runs 13 residues.

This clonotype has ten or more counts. The CDR3 nucleotides are TGTGCCAGCAGTGTGACAGGGTATTTCACCTTC. The encoded protein is CASSVTGYFTF. The gene calls are TRBV12-3 or TRBV12-4 and TRBJ1-2; 7 nucleotides agree with TRBD1. The CDR3 consists of 11 residues. After removal of 5 bases from V and 13 bases from J, the junction contained 7 bases not matched to a gene.